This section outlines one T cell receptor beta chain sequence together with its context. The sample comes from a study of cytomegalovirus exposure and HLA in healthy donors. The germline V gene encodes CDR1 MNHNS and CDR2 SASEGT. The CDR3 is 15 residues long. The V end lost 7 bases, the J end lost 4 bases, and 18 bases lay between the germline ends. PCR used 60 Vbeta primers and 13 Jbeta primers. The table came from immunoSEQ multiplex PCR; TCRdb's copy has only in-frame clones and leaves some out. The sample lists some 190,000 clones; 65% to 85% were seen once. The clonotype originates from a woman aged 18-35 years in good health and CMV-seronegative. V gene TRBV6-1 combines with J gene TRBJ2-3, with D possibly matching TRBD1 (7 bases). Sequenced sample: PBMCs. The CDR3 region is CASNLEEGAADTQYF. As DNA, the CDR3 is TGTGCCAGCAACCTAGAGGAGGGGGCAGCAGATACGCAGTATTTT.